Following are 29 T cell receptor beta chains from one sample sequenced in a study of shared clonotypes between healthy human individuals. The data were produced by immunoSEQ multiplex PCR, yet TCRdb's version contains in-frame clones alone and is incomplete. The table has 640,000 or so clones, roughly 78% seen once. Sequenced input: memory CD4+ T cells sorted from blood. Regarding subset: CD45RA-negative fraction. The receptors stem from a woman younger than 45 in good health.

The V call is TRBV25-1, the J call TRBJ2-6; D call uncertain. Trimming took 2 bases from V and 0 from J, leaving 11 bases between them. From germline, CDR1 is MGHDK and CDR2 SYGVNS. The CDR3 is 17 residues long. The CDR3 region has the DNA TGTGCCAGCAGTGAAACCTGGGGTCCCTCTGGGGCCAACGTCCTGACTTTC. It is translated as CASSETWGPSGANVLTF.

The rearrangement joins TRBV27 to TRBJ1-2; TRBD1 agrees at 10 bases. J lost 8 bases, V lost 0 bases, and 12 bases had no gene match. The germline CDR1 and CDR2 sequences are MNHEY and SMNVEV (reference sequence). The CDR3 is 17 amino acids. The CDR3 DNA reads TGTGCCAGCAGTTTATCCAGATTGGGACAGGGGAAGAAAGGCTACACCTTC. It encodes CASSLSRLGQGKKGYTF.

This sequence joins TRBV5-4 and TRBJ1-2; TRBD1 is a possible D gene (6 bases). Trimming stripped 5 bases from V and 6 bases from J, with 14 bases between. Germline CDR1 reads SGHNT; CDR2 reads YYREEE (reference sequence). The CDR3 totals 13 residues. CDR3 DNA: TGTGCCAGCAGGTTGAGGGGGGGCCATGGCTACACCTTC. Residues: CASRLRGGHGYTF.

The chain combines TRBV28 with TRBJ2-7; D unresolved. With 5 bases removed from V and 3 bases from J, the gap between germline ends came to 8 bases. This CDR3 has 12 amino acids. Germline lookup yields CDR1 MDHEN and CDR2 SYDVKM. CDR3: CASSLRFYEQYF. The CDR3 DNA follows: TGTGCCAGCAGTCTCCGATTCTACGAGCAGTACTTC. The full variable domain, in which reference TRBV28 and TRBJ2-7 provide the parts outside the CDR3, is DVKVTQSSRYLVKRTGEKVFLECVQDMDHENMFWYRQDPGLGLRLIYFSYDVKMKEKGDIPEGYSVSREKKERFSLILESASTNQTSMYLCASSLRFYEQYFGPGTRLTVT.

The chain uses TRBV4-2 and TRBJ2-1; TRBD2 matches at 13 bases. J was trimmed by 1 base and V by 4 bases; bases with no gene match: 16. CDR3 size: 21 residues. Germline values: CDR1 LGHNA, CDR2 YNFKEQ. In DNA form, the CDR3 reads TGTGCCAGCAGCCCTCCTGATCGACTAGCGGGAGGCGTCGTTTCCTACAATGAGCAGTTCTTC. This translates into CASSPPDRLAGGVVSYNEQFF.

Details on this clone: Distinct nucleotide sequences in the sample also encode this CDR3. The chain links TRBV18 to TRBJ2-2, with 7 bases lining up with TRBD2. The CDR3 loop spans 14 amino acids. Trimming cost V 8 bases and J 6 bases; bases outside gene matches: 9. The germline V gene encodes CDR1 KGHSH and CDR2 LQKENI. In DNA, the CDR3 is TGTGCCAGCAGCCCCGGAAGCGGGGCCGGGGAGCTGTTTTTT. This sequence encodes CASSPGSGAGELFF.

The chain couples TRBV7-9 to TRBJ1-1; D is perhaps TRBD1 (5 bases). Trimming stripped 3 bases from V and 8 bases from J, with 16 bases between. From germline, CDR1 is SEHNR and CDR2 FQNEAQ (reference sequence). CDR3 length: 14 residues. CDR3 bases: TGTGCCAGCAGCTTTTATTCGGGGGATTCGGAAGCTTTCTTT. Residues: CASSFYSGDSEAFF.

Concerning this clone itself: Different DNA sequences within this sample yield the same CDR3. CDR3 loop: CASSFSRGPYEQYF. DNA for the CDR3: TGTGCCAGCAGTTTTTCCAGGGGCCCCTACGAGCAGTACTTC. V and J are TRBV27 and TRBJ2-7, with D possibly being TRBD1 (6 bases). Germline-derived CDR1 and CDR2 are MNHEY and SMNVEV (reference sequence). Trimming cost V 3 bases and J 2 bases, with 11 bases left between them. The CDR3 covers 14 residues.

This clone has only one observation. Other DNA variants within this sample encode the same CDR3. The rearrangement uses TRBV25-1 and TRBJ2-7; no reliable D call. There are 12 residues in the CDR3. Between the trimmed V and J ends, which lost 5 bases and 3 bases, there was a span of 8 bases. The V gene's germline CDR1 is MGHDK and CDR2 SYGVNS. For the CDR3, the DNA is TGTGCCAGCAGTCGGGTTAGCTACGAGCAGTACTTC. Protein sequence: CASSRVSYEQYF.

The chain employs TRBV28 and TRBJ2-1; D uncertain. V gave up 3 bases and J gave up 9 bases, with 9 bases separating them. This CDR3 is 12 amino acids long. CDR1 MDHEN and CDR2 SYDVKM come from the germline V gene. In DNA form, the CDR3 reads TGTGCCAGCAGTTTGGGGTACGGTGAGCAGTTCTTC. This codes for CASSLGYGEQFF.

This clone is a singleton in its sample. This sequence joins TRBV27 and TRBJ2-7; weak D call: TRBD2 (7 bases). Germline loops: CDR1 MNHEY, CDR2 SMNVEV (reference sequence). The V and J ends lost 4 bases and 5 bases respectively, with 21 bases between them. The CDR3 is 16 amino acids. CDR3 region: CASSSGAAGENHEQYF. CDR3 nucleotides: TGTGCCAGCAGTTCGGGGGCGGCGGGAGAGAACCACGAGCAGTACTTC.

This chain connects TRBV6-1 to TRBJ1-2, with D possibly TRBD1 on 6 matching bases. CDR3 length: 14 residues. Trimming pared 7 bases from V and 4 bases from J, leaving 16 bases between. The germline V gene has CDR1 MNHNS and CDR2 SASEGT. The CDR3 is CASTSGHATYGYTF. The CDR3 region has the DNA TGTGCCAGCACCTCGGGACACGCAACCTATGGCTACACCTTC.

In nucleotides, the CDR3 is TGTGCCAGCAGCTTATCGGGGACAGCTTTAAACACCATATATTTT. It is translated as CASSLSGTALNTIYF. The chain couples TRBV7-9 to TRBJ1-3, with 7 bases that match TRBD1. The germline CDR1 and CDR2 sequences are SEHNR and FQNEAQ (reference sequence). The CDR3 has 15 amino acids. Unmatched junction bases numbered 7, after V lost 2 bases and J lost 6 bases.

V and J are TRBV28 and TRBJ1-2; TRBD1 aligns across 9 bases. V gave up 6 bases and J gave up 4 bases; unmatched junction bases: 12. Per germline, CDR1 MDHEN and CDR2 SYDVKM. The CDR3 has 16 amino acids. This CDR3 reads CASSSIGQGNVYGYTF. CDR3 bases: TGTGCCAGCAGCTCAATCGGACAGGGGAACGTCTATGGCTACACCTTC.

Regarding this clone: Other nucleotide sequences from this sample produce the same CDR3. The V and J genes are TRBV7-9 and TRBJ2-7; 14 bases map to TRBD2. CDR3 length: 16 amino acids. Germline V gene sequence: CDR1 SEHNR, CDR2 FQNEAQ (reference sequence). Trimming cost V 5 bases and J 0 bases; bases outside gene matches: 3. The CDR3: CASSLGTSGSSYEQYF. The DNA for the CDR3 is TGTGCCAGCAGCCTCGGGACTAGCGGGAGCTCCTACGAGCAGTACTTC.

In its sample, this clone was seen many times. The chain uses TRBV4-1 and TRBJ1-3; no definite D call. There are 17 residues in the CDR3. V lost 5 bases and J lost 2, with 19 bases in between. CDR1 and CDR2 from the germline V gene are MGHRA and YSYEKL. The CDR3 nucleotides are TGCGCCAGCAGCTCTCGAGGGCGATCTGGGACTGGAAACACCATATATTTT. Its translation is CASSSRGRSGTGNTIYF.

The chain's CDR3 is CASSPLAGGPNYEQYF. CDR3 DNA sequence: TGCGCCAGCAGCCCACTAGCGGGAGGGCCTAACTACGAGCAGTACTTC. V and J are TRBV5-1 and TRBJ2-7, with 13 bases fitting TRBD2. J was trimmed by 3 bases and V by 4 bases; bases with no gene match: 7. This CDR3 is built from 16 residues. Per the germline V gene, CDR1 is SGHRS and CDR2 is YFSETQ.

V gene TRBV6-1 combines with J gene TRBJ2-4; 9 nucleotides agree with TRBD2. CDR3 length: 15 residues. Germline V gene lookup returns CDR1 MNHNS and CDR2 SASEGT. The V segment lost 3 bases and the J segment 10 bases; nucleotides outside the gene matches: 10. DNA for the CDR3: TGTGCCAGCAGTGATACACTTAGCGGGAGTCGAATTCAGTACTTC. This gives the protein CASSDTLSGSRIQYF.

V gene TRBV10-3 combines with J gene TRBJ2-3, with D possibly being TRBD2 (6 bases). Germline V gene sequence: CDR1 ENHRY, CDR2 SYGVKD. The CDR3 is 17 amino acids. Trimming removed 2 bases from V and 0 bases from J, with 15 bases in between. The CDR3 protein is CAISETLSGASTDTQYF. In nucleotides, the CDR3 is TGTGCCATCAGTGAGACCCTTAGCGGAGCTAGCACAGATACGCAGTATTTT.

V and J are TRBV4-1 and TRBJ2-7, with D unresolved. V lost 1 base to trimming and J lost 2 bases, with 12 bases between them. The CDR3 totals 15 residues. Germline V gene sequence: CDR1 MGHRA, CDR2 YSYEKL. The chain's CDR3 is CASSQGPQFPYEQYF. For the CDR3, the DNA is TGCGCCAGCAGCCAAGGTCCACAGTTTCCCTACGAGCAGTACTTC.

The rearrangement links TRBV18 to TRBJ2-1; 10 nucleotides agree with TRBD2. Germline-derived CDR1 and CDR2 are KGHSH and LQKENI. The CDR3 is 17 amino acids. V shed 4 bases and J 1 base; nucleotides not matched to a gene: 7. CDR3 residues: CASSLPKLAGSYNEQFF. The CDR3, as DNA: TGTGCCAGCTCACTACCTAAACTAGCGGGATCCTACAATGAGCAGTTCTTC.

The rearrangement uses TRBV18 and TRBJ2-7; 7 bases fit TRBD1. The CDR3 length is 15 residues. Trimming removed 3 bases from V and 1 base from J; junction bases left unmatched: 6. CDR1 and CDR2 from the germline V gene are KGHSH and LQKENI. CDR3 residues: CASSPPGQTSYEQYF. CDR3 sequence (DNA): TGTGCCAGCTCACCTCCGGGACAGACATCCTACGAGCAGTACTTC.

The chain links TRBV27 to TRBJ2-1; perhaps TRBD2 as D (5 bases). V dropped 2 bases and J dropped 8 bases, with 10 bases sitting between them. The CDR3 sequence is 13 residues long. Per the germline V gene, CDR1 is MNHEY and CDR2 is SMNVEV (reference sequence). The CDR3 DNA follows: TGTGCCAGCAGTTTACTTCTCGGGGATGAGCAGTTCTTC. Its translation is CASSLLLGDEQFF.

The chain links TRBV7-9 to TRBJ1-4, with D tentatively TRBD1 (6 bases). Trimming shortened V by 1 base and J by 3 bases, and 21 bases separated the two germline ends. Germline CDR1 and CDR2: SEHNR and FQNEAQ (reference sequence). CDR3 length: 19 amino acids. The DNA of the CDR3 is TGTGCCAGCAGCTTAGGAGTGGGCCTCATAAAGGGGGCTAATGAAAAACTGTTTTTT. The encoded protein is CASSLGVGLIKGANEKLFF.

The chain couples TRBV6-5 to TRBJ1-2, with D possibly matching TRBD1 (5 bases). The V gene lost 4 bases and the J gene lost 3 bases, with 9 bases spanning the gap. Germline CDR1 and CDR2: MNHEY and SVGAGI. This CDR3 spans 13 amino acids. The CDR3 bases are TGTGCCAGCAGTTCCGAAGGGGACTATGGCTACACCTTC. Its protein product is CASSSEGDYGYTF.

This clone was observed a handful of times. The chain recombines TRBV7-9 with TRBJ2-7, with a tentative D call TRBD2 (5 bases). Trimming shortened V by 0 bases and J by 6 bases, and 12 bases separated the two germline ends. The CDR3 covers 14 residues. Germline CDR1 reads SEHNR; CDR2 reads FQNEAQ (reference sequence). The CDR3 sequence is CASSLAVARGEQYF. In DNA, the CDR3 is TGTGCCAGCAGCTTAGCGGTAGCCCGGGGCGAGCAGTACTTC.

Turning to this clone: Different DNA sequences within this sample yield the same CDR3. The chain carries TRBV6-6 and TRBJ2-7; TRBD1 aligns across 7 bases. The CDR3 loop spans 15 amino acids. Germline V gene sequence: CDR1 MNHNY, CDR2 SVGAGI (reference sequence). Losses at the gene ends were 0 bases for V and 2 bases for J; bases not matched to a gene: 4. The DNA for the CDR3 is TGTGCCAGCAGTTACTCAGGGACAGCTACCTACGAGCAGTACTTC. Amino acid sequence: CASSYSGTATYEQYF.

The rearrangement links TRBV27 to TRBJ2-7, with D perhaps TRBD1 (6 bases). With 6 bases removed from V and 0 bases from J, the gap between germline ends came to 12 bases. Germline V gives CDR1 MNHEY, CDR2 SMNVEV (reference sequence). The CDR3 contains 14 residues. The CDR3 DNA follows: TGTGCCAGCAGACGGACAGCCCGCTCCTACGAGCAGTACTTC. Its translation is CASRRTARSYEQYF.

The chain uses TRBV28 and TRBJ2-2; TRBD2 is a possible D gene (5 bases). The CDR3 contains 15 residues. The V and J ends lost 3 bases and 1 base respectively, with 9 bases between them. Per the germline V gene, CDR1 is MDHEN and CDR2 is SYDVKM. In nucleotides, the CDR3 is TGTGCCAGCAGTTTGATCCGGGGGAACACCGGGGAGCTGTTTTTT. Its protein product is CASSLIRGNTGELFF.